This record covers a single T cell receptor beta chain. The missing conserved phenylalanine or tryptophan at the end of this CDR3 makes a read error likely. Germline CDR1 reads SNHLY; CDR2 reads FYNNEI. The V segment lost 3 bases and the J segment 2 bases; nucleotides outside the gene matches: 4. The CDR3 is 15 residues long. The sample originates from a study of tumor-infiltrating lymphocytes in primary liver carcinoma. A constant-region primer primed TCR beta cDNA synthesis from 450 to 550 ng of total RNA. Three-round nested multiplex PCR performed with slightly modified ARM-PCR produced the TCR beta libraries. TRBV1-TRBV30 forward primers paired with a C-beta reverse primer were used in the first two PCR rounds, which ran roughly 11 cycles each. TCRdb called the multiplex PCR reads again in MiXCR, with one record for every CDR3 protein. The data hold fewer than 85,000 distinct CDR3 sequences, with 69% observed a single time.

Scientists recovered RNA and DNA together from roughly 20-30 mg of unsorted bulk tissue. Surgical resection treated primary liver carcinoma in the patients. The chain has TRBV2 and TRBJ2-3, with 8 bases identical to TRBD1. The specimen was tumor-adjacent normal liver tissue. The receptor was derived from a man in his forties or fifties with primary liver carcinoma and hepatitis B virus infection. CDR3 sequence reads: CASSEDRAVTDTQYL. CDR3 nucleotides: TGTGCCAGCAGTGAGGACAGGGCAGTCACAGATACGCAGTATCTT.